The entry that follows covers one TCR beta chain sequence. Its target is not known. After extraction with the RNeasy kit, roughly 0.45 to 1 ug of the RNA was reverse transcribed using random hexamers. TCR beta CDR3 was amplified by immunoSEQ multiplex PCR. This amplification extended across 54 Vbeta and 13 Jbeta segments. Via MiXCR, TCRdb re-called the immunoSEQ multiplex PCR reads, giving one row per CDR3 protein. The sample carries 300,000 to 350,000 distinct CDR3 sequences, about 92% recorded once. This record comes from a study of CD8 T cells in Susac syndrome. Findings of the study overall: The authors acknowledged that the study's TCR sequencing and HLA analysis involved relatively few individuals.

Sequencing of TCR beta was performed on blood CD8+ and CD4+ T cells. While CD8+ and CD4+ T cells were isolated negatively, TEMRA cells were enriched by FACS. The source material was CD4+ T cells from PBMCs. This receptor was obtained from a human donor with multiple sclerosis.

CDR3 protein: CATDSTRWTGPTKNIQYF. DNA of the CDR3: TGTGCCACCGACTCTACAAGGTGGACAGGGCCTACCAAAAACATTCAGTACTTC. The gene calls are TRBV24-1 and TRBJ2-4, with 8 positions matching TRBD1. CDR1 KGHDR and CDR2 SFDVKD come from the germline V gene. CDR3 length equals 18 residues. Germline trimming cut 9 bases from V and 2 bases from J; bases unmatched to any gene: 17.